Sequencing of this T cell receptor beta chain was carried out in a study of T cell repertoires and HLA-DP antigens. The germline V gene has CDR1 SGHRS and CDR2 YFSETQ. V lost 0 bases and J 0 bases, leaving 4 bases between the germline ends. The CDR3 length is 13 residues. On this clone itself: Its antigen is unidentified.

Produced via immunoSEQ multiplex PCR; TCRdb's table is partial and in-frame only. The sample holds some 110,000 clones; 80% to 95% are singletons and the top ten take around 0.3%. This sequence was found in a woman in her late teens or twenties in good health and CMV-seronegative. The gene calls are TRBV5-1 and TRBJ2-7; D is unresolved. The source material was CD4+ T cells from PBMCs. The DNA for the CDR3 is TGCGCCAGCAGCTTGGCCAGCTCCTACGAGCAGTACTTC. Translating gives CASSLASSYEQYF.